The table lists the clone carrying this T cell receptor beta chain with a few counts. What it recognizes is unknown. Use of 60 Vbeta and 13 Jbeta primers characterized the PCR. Assay: immunoSEQ multiplex PCR; the TCRdb copy retains only in-frame clones and omits some. This sample has approximately 210,000 clones, with less than 85% found just once. These data are taken from a study of cytomegalovirus exposure and HLA in healthy donors. The study's findings and limits: No immune exposure information besides CMV serostatus was available. A later analysis found most CMV-associated TCR beta chains apparently HLA-restricted. In an earlier analysis, in 540 or so donors, most V segments appeared productive either ~87% or ~30% of the time.

Sequencing was carried out using PBMCs. The TCR comes from a girl aged 10-17 years in good health and CMV-seropositive.

This CDR3 is CASSSESTGVSWNSPLHF. DNA of the CDR3: TGTGCCAGCAGTTCCGAATCGACAGGGGTATCCTGGAATTCACCCCTCCACTTT. The chain uses TRBV28 and TRBJ1-6; 8 bases fit TRBD1. Per germline, CDR1 MDHEN and CDR2 SYDVKM. V gave up 4 bases and J gave up 7 bases; unmatched junction bases: 15. The CDR3 has 18 amino acids.